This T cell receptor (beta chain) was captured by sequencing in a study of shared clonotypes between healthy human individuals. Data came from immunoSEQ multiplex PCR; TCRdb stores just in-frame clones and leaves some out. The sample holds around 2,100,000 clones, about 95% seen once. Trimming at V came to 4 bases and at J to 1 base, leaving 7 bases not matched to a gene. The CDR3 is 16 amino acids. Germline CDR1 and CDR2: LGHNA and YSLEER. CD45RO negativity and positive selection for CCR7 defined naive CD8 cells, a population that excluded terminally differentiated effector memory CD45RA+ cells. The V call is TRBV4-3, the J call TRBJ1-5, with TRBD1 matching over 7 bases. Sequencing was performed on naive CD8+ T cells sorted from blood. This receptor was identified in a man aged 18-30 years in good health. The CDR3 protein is CASSRDRDSSNQPQHF. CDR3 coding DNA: TGCGCCAGCAGCCGTGACAGGGATTCGAGCAATCAGCCCCAGCATTTT.